A selection of T cell receptor beta chains follows, all from one sample in a study of CD8+ T cells in alopecia areata. Libraries were prepared by immunoSEQ multiplex PCR; TCRdb keeps only in-frame clonotypes and omits some of them. In the table there are around 120,000 clones, over 60% of which are singletons. The sample consisted of CD4+ T cells sorted from blood, taken at week 4, from a patient treated with tofacitinib. The origin of the receptors is a human donor with alopecia areata. Each CDR3 is given with its conserved first and last residue. Fields, in order: CDR3 protein, CDR3 DNA, clone size, J gene, V gene, D gene. The D gene is left open where the match is weak. The size of a clone is reported for some rows only, either as once, few or many, or as a class for expanded clones.

CSVGASVGTDTQYF,TGCAGCGTTGGGGCTAGCGTTGGCACAGATACGCAGTATTTT,few,TRBJ2-3,TRBV29-1,NA
CSVAVYYNEQFF,TGCAGCGTTGCCGTCTACTACAATGAGCAGTTCTTC,NA,TRBJ2-1,TRBV29-1,NA
CAWNRQGNAEAFF,TGTGCCTGGAACCGACAGGGGAACGCTGAAGCTTTCTTT,NA,TRBJ1-1,TRBV30,TRBD1
CSVQAGGHYEQYF,TGCAGCGTTCAAGCGGGGGGGCACTACGAGCAGTACTTC,NA,TRBJ2-7,TRBV29-1,TRBD2
CASSLAGRGGQETQYF,TGTGCCAGCAGCTTAGCAGGCCGGGGGGGGCAAGAGACCCAGTACTTC,NA,TRBJ2-5,TRBV7-2,TRBD2
CASSLAWGTNNEQFF,TGTGCCAGCAGCTTGGCCTGGGGGACGAATAATGAGCAGTTCTTC,NA,TRBJ2-1,TRBV5-4,NA
CAWTGLNTEAFF,TGTGCCTGGACAGGATTGAACACTGAAGCTTTCTTT,NA,TRBJ1-1,TRBV30,NA
CASTQGEAALSGNTIYF,TGCGCCAGCACCCAGGGGGAAGCAGCTCTATCTGGAAACACCATATATTTT,NA,TRBJ1-3,TRBV23-1,TRBD1
CAWSEAGQETQYF,TGTGCCTGGAGTGAAGCAGGGCAAGAGACCCAGTACTTC,NA,TRBJ2-5,TRBV30,NA
CASSLGSGTEAFF,TGCGCCAGCAGCTTGGGAAGTGGCACTGAAGCTTTCTTT,once,TRBJ1-1,TRBV5-1,NA
CASSYRDGYEQYF,TGTGCCAGCAGTTACAGGGACGGATACGAGCAGTACTTC,NA,TRBJ2-7,TRBV6-5,NA
CASSLVQETQYF,TGTGCCAGCAGCTTGGTTCAAGAGACCCAGTACTTC,NA,TRBJ2-5,TRBV5-6,NA
CASSALGQSEQFF,TGTGCCAGCAGCGCCCTGGGACAATCGGAGCAGTTCTTC,NA,TRBJ2-1,TRBV5-5,NA
CASSHETGWGEQYF,TGTGCCAGCAGCCATGAGACGGGCTGGGGTGAGCAGTACTTC,NA,TRBJ2-7,TRBV14,NA
CASSVLAGPYNEQFF,TGTGCCAGCAGTGTACTAGCGGGTCCTTACAATGAGCAGTTCTTC,few,TRBJ2-1,TRBV2,TRBD2
CASSGTGPGANVLTF,TGCGCCAGCAGCGGGACAGGGCCTGGGGCCAACGTCCTGACTTTC,NA,TRBJ2-6,TRBV5-1,TRBD1
CASSEGGGNIQYF,TGTGCCAGCAGTGAAGGGGGGGGAAACATTCAGTACTTC,NA,TRBJ2-4,TRBV6-1,TRBD2
CSVGGQQETQYF,TGCAGCGTTGGGGGACAGCAAGAGACCCAGTACTTC,few,TRBJ2-5,TRBV29-1,TRBD1
CASSLAAGNTGELFF,TGCGCCAGCAGCTTGGCAGCGGGGAACACCGGGGAGCTGTTTTTT,few,TRBJ2-2,TRBV5-1,NA
CASSLGVGQGAGGEQYF,TGTGCCAGCAGTTTAGGGGTCGGCCAGGGGGCAGGTGGCGAGCAGTACTTC,NA,TRBJ2-7,TRBV28,TRBD1
CASSQVTRNEQFF,TGCGCCAGCAGCCAAGTTACGCGGAATGAGCAGTTCTTC,NA,TRBJ2-1,TRBV4-3,NA
CASSLRGGNQPQHF,TGTGCCAGCAGTTTACGAGGGGGTAATCAGCCCCAGCATTTT,NA,TRBJ1-5,TRBV27,NA
CASSLESTDTQYF,TGTGCCAGCTCACTAGAGAGCACAGATACGCAGTATTTT,NA,TRBJ2-3,TRBV18,NA
CASRRDEETQYF,TGCGCCAGCAGGCGGGACGAGGAGACCCAGTACTTC,NA,TRBJ2-5,TRBV5-1,NA
CASSYSPGLGSEQYF,TGTGCCAGCAGTTACTCACCGGGACTAGGTTCCGAGCAGTACTTC,NA,TRBJ2-7,TRBV6-5,TRBD2
CAISESRGSAAKNIQYF,TGTGCCATCAGTGAGTCGCGAGGGAGCGCAGCCAAAAACATTCAGTACTTC,NA,TRBJ2-4,TRBV10-3,NA
CSVRTSGRSHTGELFF,TGCAGCGTTCGGACTAGCGGGAGGTCCCACACCGGGGAGCTGTTTTTT,NA,TRBJ2-2,TRBV29-1,TRBD2
CASSQERSGGVNTEAFF,TGCGCCAGCAGCCAGGAGAGATCAGGGGGCGTGAACACTGAAGCTTTCTTT,few,TRBJ1-1,TRBV4-1,TRBD1
CAIRPGQGPNAFF,TGTGCCATCAGGCCGGGACAGGGCCCTAACGCTTTCTTT,NA,TRBJ1-1,TRBV10-3,TRBD1
CASRQAGTAYEQYF,TGTGCCAGCAGACAAGCAGGGACGGCGTACGAGCAGTACTTC,NA,TRBJ2-7,TRBV25-1,NA
CASSLGTGSETQYF,TGTGCCAGCAGCTTAGGAACAGGGTCGGAGACCCAGTACTTC,few,TRBJ2-5,TRBV7-9,NA
CASSELREGNYGYTF,TGTGCCAGCAGTGAATTACGGGAGGGAAACTATGGCTACACCTTC,once,TRBJ1-2,TRBV25-1,NA
CASSFQGARKNTEAFF,TGTGCCAGCAGTTTCCAGGGGGCTCGGAAGAACACTGAAGCTTTCTTT,NA,TRBJ1-1,TRBV27,TRBD1
CAISELAGGETQYF,TGTGCCATCAGTGAACTAGCGGGAGGAGAGACCCAGTACTTC,NA,TRBJ2-5,TRBV10-3,TRBD2
CSVEVEGGYIQYF,TGCAGCGTTGAAGTCGAGGGGGGTTACATTCAGTACTTC,NA,TRBJ2-4,TRBV29-1,NA
CASKAGTGNEQFF,TGTGCCAGCAAGGCAGGGACCGGCAATGAGCAGTTCTTC,NA,TRBJ2-1,TRBV6-5,NA
CSVGENRGTGTQYF,TGCAGCGTTGGGGAGAACAGGGGGACGGGTACGCAGTATTTT,few,TRBJ2-3,TRBV29-1,TRBD1
CAWSVRGNQPQHF,TGTGCCTGGAGTGTCCGCGGCAATCAGCCCCAGCATTTT,few,TRBJ1-5,TRBV30,NA
CASSLGALASSETQYF,TGCGCCAGCAGTCTAGGGGCACTAGCGTCTTCGGAGACCCAGTACTTC,NA,TRBJ2-5,TRBV23-1,TRBD2
CASSLLAGGPSSYNEQFF,TGTGCCAGCAGTTTACTAGCGGGGGGCCCTAGCTCCTACAATGAGCAGTTCTTC,NA,TRBJ2-1,TRBV2,TRBD2
CSASHRTQYF,TGCAGTGCTAGTCACCGAACGCAGTATTTT,NA,TRBJ2-3,TRBV20-1,NA
CSGGLAVHEQYF,TGCAGCGGGGGACTAGCCGTTCACGAGCAGTACTTC,NA,TRBJ2-7,TRBV29-1,TRBD2
CATSRPGGWGTQYF,TGTGCCACCAGCAGACCAGGGGGCTGGGGGACCCAGTACTTC,NA,TRBJ2-5,TRBV15,TRBD1
CASIRTVNEQFF,TGTGCCAGCATCCGGACAGTCAATGAGCAGTTCTTC,NA,TRBJ2-1,TRBV2,NA
CASKENTEAFF,TGCGCCAGCAAGGAGAACACTGAAGCTTTCTTT,NA,TRBJ1-1,TRBV5-1,NA
CSAIRSGQIGLPSYNEQFF,TGCAGCGCTATTCGATCAGGGCAAATTGGGCTACCAAGTTACAATGAGCAGTTCTTC,once,TRBJ2-1,TRBV29-1,NA
CASSLDPGASKAFF,TGTGCCAGCAGCTTAGATCCGGGGGCCAGTAAAGCTTTCTTT,few,TRBJ1-1,TRBV11-2,NA
CASSVEGLGGNEQFF,TGTGCCAGCAGCGTAGAGGGGCTCGGGGGCAATGAGCAGTTCTTC,few,TRBJ2-1,TRBV9,NA
CAWSVRQIRGLGGYTF,TGTGCCTGGAGTGTACGTCAAATCAGAGGCCTAGGGGGCTACACCTTC,few,TRBJ1-2,TRBV30,NA
CASSPAGQAEAFF,TGTGCCAGCAGCCCAGCTGGACAGGCTGAAGCTTTCTTT,NA,TRBJ1-1,TRBV7-8,TRBD1
CAWSANRGTQPQHF,TGTGCCTGGAGTGCAAACAGGGGAACTCAGCCCCAGCATTTT,NA,TRBJ1-5,TRBV30,TRBD1
CAWSPVRETQYF,TGTGCCTGGAGTCCAGTCCGGGAGACCCAGTACTTC,NA,TRBJ2-5,TRBV30,NA
CASSLGGQETQYF,TGCGCCAGCAGCTTGGGGGGTCAAGAGACCCAGTACTTC,few,TRBJ2-5,TRBV5-1,NA
CAWIWKANKARNTEAFF,TGTGCCTGGATTTGGAAAGCGAACAAAGCGAGAAACACTGAAGCTTTCTTT,once,TRBJ1-1,TRBV30,NA
CASSPSGTSFDEQFF,TGTGCCAGCAGTCCCTCCGGGACTAGCTTTGATGAGCAGTTCTTC,NA,TRBJ2-1,TRBV6-1,TRBD2
CSVEDREGPLQYF,TGCAGCGTTGAAGATCGTGAGGGGCCCCTCCAGTACTTC,few,TRBJ2-4,TRBV29-1,NA
CSAATGVDQPQHF,TGCAGCGCAGCGACAGGGGTGGATCAGCCCCAGCATTTT,NA,TRBJ1-5,TRBV29-1,TRBD1